This T cell receptor (beta chain) was sequenced for a study of tumor-infiltrating lymphocytes in primary liver carcinoma. Production of TCR beta cDNA used 500 ng total RNA together with a constant-region primer. Slightly modified ARM-PCR served as the procedure for the TCR beta libraries. These libraries came from three rounds of nested multiplex PCR. TRBV1-TRBV30 forward primers paired with a C-beta reverse primer were used in the first two PCR rounds, which ran approximately 11 cycles each. In TCRdb, the multiplex PCR reads were re-called with MiXCR into one record per CDR3 protein. The table has 95,000 to 100,000 distinct CDR3 sequences, around two thirds seen once. Total RNA and DNA came together from 20-30 mg of bulk tissue without cell sorting. Donors underwent surgery for histopathologically diagnosed primary liver carcinoma. Remarks on this clonotype: A much larger clone differs from this one at a single base, so this may be a read error.

The CDR3 is 12 residues long. Trimming removed 7 bases from V and 6 bases from J, with 13 bases in between. Germline V CDR1 and CDR2: SNHLY, FYNNEI. J is TRBJ2-7 and V is TRBV2; D may be TRBD2 (5 bases). The specimen sequenced was liver tumor tissue from sampling region 2. The subset denotes: tumor region T2, inferior pole. This clonotype was obtained from a woman aged 55-69 years with primary liver carcinoma and hepatitis B virus infection. CDR3: CASKVEAGEQYF. DNA of the CDR3: TGTGCCAGCAAGGTGGAGGCTGGCGAGCAGTACTTC.